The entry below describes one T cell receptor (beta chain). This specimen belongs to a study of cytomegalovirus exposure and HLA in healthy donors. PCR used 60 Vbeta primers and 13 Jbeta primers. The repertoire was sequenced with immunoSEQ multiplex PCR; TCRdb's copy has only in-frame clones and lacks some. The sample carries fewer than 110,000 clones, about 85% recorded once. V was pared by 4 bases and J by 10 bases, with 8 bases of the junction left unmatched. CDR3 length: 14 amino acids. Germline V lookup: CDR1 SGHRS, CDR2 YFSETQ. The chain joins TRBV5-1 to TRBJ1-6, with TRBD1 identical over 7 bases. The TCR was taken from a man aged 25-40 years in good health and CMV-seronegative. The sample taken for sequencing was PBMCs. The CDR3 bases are TGCGCCAGCAGCCCACGGGACAGTGCATCACCCCTCCACTTT. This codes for CASSPRDSASPLHF. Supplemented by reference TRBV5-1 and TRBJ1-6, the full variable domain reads KAGVTQTPRYLIKTRGQQVTLSCSPISGHRSVSWYQQTPGQGLQFLFEYFSETQRNKGNFPGRFSGRQFSNSRSEMNVSTLELGDSALYLCASSPRDSASPLHFGNGTRLTVT.